Presented here are 11 T cell receptor beta chains from one specimen sequenced in a study of T-cell memory formation after mild COVID-19. TCRdb fed the 5' RACE reads into MiXCR, producing one record per CDR3 protein. This sample yields 45,000 or so distinct CDR3 sequences, of which roughly 7% are seen a single time; about 0.84% belongs to the top ten. Sequences were obtained from PBMCs or a T cell subset sorted from them (not recorded which). The receptors stem from an adult who had mild COVID-19 (a few samples of this study predate the infection). Cell type and time point are not known.

This clonotype was counted ten times or more. The rearrangement joins TRBV9 to TRBJ1-1; 7 bases agree with TRBD1. The CDR3 totals 17 residues. CDR1 is SGDLS, CDR2 YYNGEE, per germline. Trimming removed 3 bases from V and 2 bases from J; junction bases left unmatched: 13. The DNA of the CDR3 is TGTGCCAGCAGCGCCGCAAGGGACAGTCTATCCAACACTGAAGCTTTCTTT. Protein product: CASSAARDSLSNTEAFF.

This clonotype was recorded at least ten times. The chain couples TRBV5-1 to TRBJ2-5; tentatively, D is TRBD1 (6 bases). The CDR3 sequence is 14 residues long. Looked up from germline, CDR1 is SGHRS and CDR2 is YFSETQ. Trimming took off 3 bases at V and 5 bases at J, with 14 bases between the two ends. The chain's CDR3 is CASSSGHQRETQYF. The CDR3 DNA follows: TGCGCCAGCAGCTCGGGACACCAGCGTGAGACCCAGTACTTC.

The chain couples TRBV19 to TRBJ2-7, with a possible D match to TRBD1 (6 bases). CDR1 is LNHDA, CDR2 SQIVND, per germline (reference sequence). V shed 5 bases and J shed 4 bases, with 18 bases lying between them. The CDR3 runs to 15 residues. DNA for the CDR3: TGTGCCAGTAGTTCCATCTGGGGGCAGGGATACGAGCAGTACTTC. It translates to CASSSIWGQGYEQYF.

This clonotype was seen only a few times. The CDR3 sequence is CASSFSRGETEAFF. The CDR3 DNA follows: TGTGCCAGCAGTTTCAGCAGGGGCGAAACTGAAGCTTTCTTT. This chain links TRBV6-5 with TRBJ1-1, with D possibly TRBD1 on 6 matching bases. Trimming took 4 bases from V and 5 from J, leaving 14 bases between them. The germline V gene has CDR1 MNHEY and CDR2 SVGAGI. The CDR3 contains 14 residues.

This clonotype was recorded at least ten times. The V and J genes are TRBV24-1 and TRBJ2-2; D not resolved. The CDR3 is 13 residues long. The V end was cut by 7 bases, the J end by 6 bases, with 11 bases between. Germline assignment: CDR1 KGHDR and CDR2 SFDVKD. CDR3 bases: TGTGCCACCAGCGCAGGTGGGGCCGGGGAGCTGTTTTTT. Amino acids: CATSAGGAGELFF.

This clonotype turned up a few times. This rearrangement joins TRBV24-1 to TRBJ2-2, with D perhaps TRBD2 (7 bases). Germline-derived CDR1 and CDR2 are KGHDR and SFDVKD. The CDR3 length is 17 residues. Deletions cut 4 bases from V and 4 bases from J, with 18 bases between. CDR3 nucleotides: TGTGCCACCAGTGACTCTACAGGGCGGGGGAGCACCGGGGAGCTGTTTTTT. Amino acids: CATSDSTGRGSTGELFF.

The table lists this clonotype with a few counts. This CDR3 reads CASSLDVGYGYTF. The CDR3 bases are TGCGCCAGCAGCTTGGACGTCGGGTATGGCTACACCTTC. The chain employs TRBV5-1 and TRBJ1-2, with unresolved D. Germline CDR1 reads SGHRS; CDR2 reads YFSETQ. This CDR3 has 13 residues. V was cut by 0 bases and J by 5 bases, with 8 bases left in between.

The chain joins TRBV6-1 to TRBJ2-5; 7 bases are shared with TRBD2. Losses at the gene ends were 6 bases for V and 1 base for J; bases not matched to a gene: 8. The CDR3 covers 15 residues. Germline CDR1 and CDR2: MNHNS and SASEGT. The CDR3 DNA reads as TGTGCCAGCAGGTCTACCAGCGGGGTCCAAGAGACCCAGTACTTC. Encoded protein: CASRSTSGVQETQYF.

This clonotype was seen only a few times. The chain links TRBV20-1 to TRBJ2-3; weak D call: TRBD2 (5 bases). There are 14 residues in the CDR3. V gave up 3 bases and J gave up 2 bases, with 12 bases separating them. CDR1 DFQATT and CDR2 SNEGSKA come from the germline V gene (reference sequence). CDR3 residues: CSASWRASTDTQYF. CDR3 DNA: TGCAGTGCTAGTTGGCGGGCATCCACAGATACGCAGTATTTT.

The chain is built from TRBV19 and TRBJ2-1; TRBD1 might be the D (6 bases). The ends were cut back, 4 bases at V and 5 bases at J, with 33 bases in the middle. CDR1 and CDR2 from the germline V gene are LNHDA and SQIVND (reference sequence). The CDR3 spans 21 residues. CDR3 coding DNA: TGTGCCAGTAGTAAGGCGTTGTTCGGATTAACCGGGGCAGGGGCCGACAATGAGCAGTTCTTC. As protein: CASSKALFGLTGAGADNEQFF.

This clonotype turned up a few times. V usage is TRBV2 and J usage is TRBJ1-1, with D perhaps TRBD1 (6 bases). Trimming removed 8 bases from V and 0 bases from J, with 13 bases in between. This CDR3 contains 14 residues. CDR1 and CDR2 (germline): SNHLY, FYNNEI. The CDR3, as DNA: TGTGCCAGCTCCCGAAGGGGGATGAACACTGAAGCTTTCTTT. Translated, it gives CASSRRGMNTEAFF.